Listed below are T cell receptor beta chains from one sample, sequenced in a study of control samples from healthy donors and cancer patients. Clones were sequenced by immunoSEQ multiplex PCR, and TCRdb holds only the in-frame ones, with some missing. The sample shows about 150,000 clones, around 96% of them seen only once. Material: blood. These receptors originate from a man aged 35 to 55 in good health. Each CDR3 is given with its conserved first and last residue. Fields, in order: D gene, J gene, clone size, V gene, CDR3 protein, CDR3 DNA. A D gene is named only where the DNA matches it firmly. Only part of the rows carry a size: once, few, many, or a class if the clone is expanded.

NA TRBJ1-1 NA TRBV7-2 CASSSWANTEAFF TGTGCCAGCAGCTCATGGGCGAACACTGAAGCTTTCTTT
NA TRBJ2-3 NA TRBV6-6 CASSWGGADTQYF TGTGCCAGCAGTTGGGGGGGCGCAGATACGCAGTATTTT
TRBD2 TRBJ2-3 NA TRBV5-4 CATEQRGGLADTQYF TGTGCCACGGAACAGCGGGGGGGCCTGGCAGATACGCAGTATTTT
NA TRBJ1-5 NA TRBV6-6 CASSSSIGQHF NA
TRBD1 TRBJ1-6 NA TRBV4-3 CASSQVLDRGSYNSPLHF TGCGCCAGCAGCCAAGTTTTGGACAGGGGTTCCTATAATTCACCCCTCCACTTT
NA TRBJ1-1 NA TRBV10-3 CAISATSGRATEAFF TGTGCCATCAGTGCCACCTCGGGGCGGGCCACTGAAGCTTTCTTT
NA TRBJ1-2 NA TRBV19 CASSPLGFYGYTF TGTGCCAGTAGTCCTCTAGGGTTCTATGGCTACACCTTC
NA TRBJ1-2 NA TRBV6-5 CASRGGRGVNGYTF TGTGCCAGCAGGGGGGGGAGGGGCGTTAATGGCTACACCTTC
NA TRBJ1-3 NA TRBV30 CAWSLNRNSGNTIYF TGTGCCTGGAGTCTCAACAGGAACTCTGGAAACACCATATATTTT
TRBD1 TRBJ1-3 NA TRBV7-6 CASSFGTGGSNTIYF TGTGCCAGCAGCTTTGGGACAGGGGGCAGTAACACCATATATTTT
TRBD1 TRBJ1-2 NA TRBV28 CASSSGTGTNYGYTF TGTGCCAGCAGTTCCGGGACAGGGACGAACTATGGCTACACCTTC
TRBD1 TRBJ1-1 NA TRBV5-4 CASSWGDRNTEAFF TGTGCCAGCAGCTGGGGGGACAGAAACACTGAAGCTTTCTTT
NA TRBJ1-4 NA TRBV28 CASSSRPPSYEKLFF TGTGCCAGCAGTTCTCGACCCCCTTCGTATGAAAAACTGTTTTTT
TRBD1 TRBJ1-4 NA TRBV7-8 CASSLALSGQGEKLFF TGTGCCAGCAGCTTAGCGCTTTCCGGACAGGGCGAAAAACTGTTTTTT
NA TRBJ2-7 NA TRBV7-2 CASSSRGDLAYEQYF TGTGCCAGCAGCTCCCGTGGCGACCTCGCCTACGAGCAGTACTTC
TRBD1 TRBJ1-2 NA TRBV19 CASSIPGTGGSHYGYTF TGTGCCAGTAGTATTCCCGGGACAGGTGGGTCCCACTATGGCTACACCTTC
NA TRBJ2-1 NA TRBV28 CASSLGGVEEQFF TGTGCCAGCAGTCTAGGGGGGGTGGAGGAGCAGTTCTTC
TRBD1 TRBJ1-2 NA TRBV5-5 CASSPGTGHYGYTF TGTGCCAGCAGCCCCGGGACAGGACACTATGGCTACACCTTC
NA TRBJ2-2 once TRBV5-5 CASSLGQWGGELFF TGTGCCAGCAGCTTGGGGCAGTGGGGCGGGGAGCTGTTTTTT
TRBD2 TRBJ2-1 once TRBV6-4 CASMVRGGFGEQFF TGTGCCAGCATGGTGCGGGGGGGCTTCGGTGAGCAGTTCTTC
NA TRBJ1-5 NA TRBV19 CASSIGGTGPQYQPQHF TGTGCCAGTAGTATTGGAGGGACTGGTCCTCAATATCAGCCCCAGCATTTT
NA TRBJ1-3 NA TRBV27 CASSKQAFGSGNTIYF TGTGCCAGCAGCAAACAGGCGTTCGGCTCTGGAAACACCATATATTTT
TRBD1 TRBJ1-2 NA TRBV5-6 CASTRSGQGSGYTF TGTGCCAGCACTAGGTCAGGACAGGGCTCTGGCTACACCTTC
NA TRBJ2-2 once TRBV5-1 CASRSFSGFTGELFF TGCGCCAGCAGGTCATTTTCAGGGTTTACCGGGGAGCTGTTTTTT
NA TRBJ1-6 NA TRBV7-9 CASSLAGGNSPLHF TGTGCCAGCAGCTTAGCGGGGGGGAATTCACCCCTCCACTTT
TRBD2 TRBJ2-7 NA TRBV5-4 CASSEGLAEMYEQYF TGTGCCAGCAGCGAAGGACTAGCGGAGATGTACGAGCAGTACTTC
NA TRBJ1-2 NA TRBV6-6 CASRNSVGDGYTF TGTGCCAGCAGAAACTCAGTCGGGGATGGCTACACCTTC
NA TRBJ2-7 once TRBV11-2 CASSLVLPGRDEQYF TGTGCCAGCAGCTTAGTTCTCCCAGGGAGAGACGAGCAGTACTTC
TRBD2 TRBJ2-1 NA TRBV19 CASSQGLAGVEQFF TGTGCCAGTAGCCAGGGACTAGCGGGGGTTGAGCAGTTCTTC
NA TRBJ2-2 NA TRBV11-3 CASSLNQQANTGELFF TGTGCCAGCAGCTTAAACCAACAGGCGAACACCGGGGAGCTGTTTTTT
NA TRBJ1-5 NA TRBV7-9 CASTTYRESNQPQHF TGTGCCAGCACCACGTACAGGGAAAGCAATCAGCCCCAGCATTTT
NA TRBJ2-1 NA TRBV3-1/TRBV3-2 CASSQDYFRVRNEQFF TGTGCCAGCAGCCAAGATTATTTCCGGGTTCGGAATGAGCAGTTCTTC
NA TRBJ1-1 few TRBV5-1 CASRLGTNTEAFF TGCGCCAGCCGACTCGGGACGAACACTGAAGCTTTCTTT
NA TRBJ1-2 NA TRBV6-1 CASSDAFNYGYTF TGTGCCAGCAGTGATGCCTTTAACTATGGCTACACCTTC
NA TRBJ1-1 NA TRBV18 CASSWDTMNTEAFF TGTGCCAGCTCGTGGGACACCATGAACACTGAAGCTTTCTTT